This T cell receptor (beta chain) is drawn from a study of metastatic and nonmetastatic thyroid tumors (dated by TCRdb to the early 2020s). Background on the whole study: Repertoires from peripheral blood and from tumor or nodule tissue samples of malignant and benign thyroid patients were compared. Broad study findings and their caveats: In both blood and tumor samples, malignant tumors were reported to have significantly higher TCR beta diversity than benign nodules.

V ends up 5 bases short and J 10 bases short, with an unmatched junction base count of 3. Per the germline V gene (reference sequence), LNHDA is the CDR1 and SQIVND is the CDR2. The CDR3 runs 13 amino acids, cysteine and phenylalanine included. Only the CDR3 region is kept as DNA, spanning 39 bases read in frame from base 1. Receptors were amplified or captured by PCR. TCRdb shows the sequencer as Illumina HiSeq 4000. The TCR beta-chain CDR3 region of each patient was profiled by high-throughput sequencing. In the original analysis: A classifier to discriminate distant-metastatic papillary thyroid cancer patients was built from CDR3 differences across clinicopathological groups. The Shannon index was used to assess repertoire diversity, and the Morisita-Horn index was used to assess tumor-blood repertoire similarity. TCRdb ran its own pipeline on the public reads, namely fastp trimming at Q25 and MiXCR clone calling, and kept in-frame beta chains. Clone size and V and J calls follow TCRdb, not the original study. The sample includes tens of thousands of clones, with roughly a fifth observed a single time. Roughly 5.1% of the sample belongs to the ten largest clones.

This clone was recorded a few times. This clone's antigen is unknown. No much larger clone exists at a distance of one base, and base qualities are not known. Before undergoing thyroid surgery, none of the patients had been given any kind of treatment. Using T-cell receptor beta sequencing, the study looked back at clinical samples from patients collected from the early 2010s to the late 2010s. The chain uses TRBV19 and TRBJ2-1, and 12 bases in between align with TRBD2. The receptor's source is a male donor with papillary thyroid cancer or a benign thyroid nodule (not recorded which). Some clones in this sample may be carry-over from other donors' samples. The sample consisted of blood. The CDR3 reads CASSETSGGEQFF. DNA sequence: TGTGCCAGTAGTGAGACTAGCGGGGGAGAGCAGTTCTTC.